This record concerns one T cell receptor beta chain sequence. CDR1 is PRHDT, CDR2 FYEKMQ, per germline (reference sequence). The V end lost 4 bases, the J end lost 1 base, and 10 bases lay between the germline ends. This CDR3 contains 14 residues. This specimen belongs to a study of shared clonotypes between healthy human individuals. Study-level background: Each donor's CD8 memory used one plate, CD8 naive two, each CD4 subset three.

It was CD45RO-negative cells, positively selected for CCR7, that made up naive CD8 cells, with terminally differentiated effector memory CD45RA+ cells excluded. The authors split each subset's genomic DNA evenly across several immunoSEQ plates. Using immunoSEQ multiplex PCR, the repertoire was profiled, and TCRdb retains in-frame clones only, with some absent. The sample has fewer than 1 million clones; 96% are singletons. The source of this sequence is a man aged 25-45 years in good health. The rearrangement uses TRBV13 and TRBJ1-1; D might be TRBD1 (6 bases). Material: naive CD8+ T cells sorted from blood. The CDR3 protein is CASSSSTGNTEAFF. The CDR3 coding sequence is TGTGCCAGCAGCTCGTCGACAGGGAACACTGAAGCTTTCTTT.